The 29 T cell receptor beta chains below all came from one sample that was sequenced in a study of siplizumab effects on memory and regulatory T cells. Profiling relied on immunoSEQ multiplex PCR, and the TCRdb table lists in-frame clones only, not all of them. The table records 75,000 to 100,000 clones, around 94% of them present only once. The sequenced sample was non-Treg CD4+ T cells sorted from blood. Receptor source: a human donor in good health.

The rearrangement joins TRBV30 to TRBJ1-1; 8 nucleotides match TRBD1. The CDR3 is 15 residues long. The V gene's germline CDR1 is GTSNPN and CDR2 SVGIG (reference sequence). Losses at the gene ends were 5 bases for V and 6 bases for J; bases not matched to a gene: 14. The CDR3 is CAWGGQGGKGPEAFF. The CDR3 bases are TGTGCCTGGGGAGGACAGGGTGGGAAAGGACCTGAAGCTTTCTTT.

J is TRBJ1-3 and V is TRBV11-3, with unresolved D. The CDR3 is 15 amino acids. CDR1 is SGHNT, CDR2 YENEEA, per germline. With 5 bases removed from V and 2 bases from J, the gap between germline ends came to 13 bases. CDR3 protein: CASSPPGSPGNTIYF. The CDR3 nucleotides read TGTGCCAGCAGCCCCCCTGGATCACCTGGAAACACCATATATTTT.

Remarks on this clone: Germline is not matched at one junction end, which may reflect a read error. The chain links TRBV7-7 to TRBJ2-5; maybe TRBD2 (5 bases). The CDR3 sequence is 15 residues long. The germline gives CDR1 SSHAT, CDR2 FNYEAQ (reference sequence). The CDR3 coding sequence is TGTGCTAGCACCGAACTAGGCGCCCTGAGGGAGACCCAGTACTTC. Protein sequence: CASTELGALRETQYF.

The chain carries TRBV6-4 and TRBJ2-7; D possibly corresponds to TRBD1 (6 bases). This CDR3 spans 15 amino acids. CDR1 is MRHNA, CDR2 SNTAGT, per germline. The V gene lost 0 bases and the J gene lost 5 bases, with 14 bases spanning the gap. CDR3 coding DNA: TGTGCCAGCAGTGACTCGTTGCGGACAGTAAACGAGCAGTACTTC. It yields the protein CASSDSLRTVNEQYF.

The rearrangement links TRBV4-1 to TRBJ1-5, with 10 nucleotides matching TRBD1. The V segment lost 4 bases and the J segment 7 bases; nucleotides outside the gene matches: 10. CDR1 is MGHRA and CDR2 is YSYEKL in the germline V gene. This CDR3 is built from 16 residues. This CDR3 reads CASSRGQGGRGQPQHF. The CDR3 DNA is TGCGCCAGCAGCCGAGGACAGGGGGGAAGAGGACAGCCCCAGCATTTT.

The V call is TRBV30, the J call TRBJ1-4; 7 nucleotides align to TRBD1. The junction had 10 bases not matched to a gene; V was cut back by 4 bases and J by 8 bases. Germline V gene sequence: CDR1 GTSNPN, CDR2 SVGIG (reference sequence). The CDR3 runs to 14 residues. CDR3 in DNA: TGTGCCTGGAATAAGATGCAGGGGGGGGAAAAACTGTTTTTT. Its protein product is CAWNKMQGGEKLFF.

This clone appeared once. The chain recombines TRBV11-2 with TRBJ2-3, with 7 bases identical to TRBD1. Germline V gene lookup returns CDR1 SGHAT and CDR2 FQNNGV. Trimming removed 5 bases from V and 1 base from J; junction bases left unmatched: 3. The CDR3 has 14 amino acids. CDR3 nucleotides: TGTGCCAGCAGCCCCGGGACAGGCACAGATACGCAGTATTTT. Its translation: CASSPGTGTDTQYF.

V gene TRBV27 combines with J gene TRBJ2-7; 9 bases are a match to TRBD1. The CDR3 consists of 15 residues. The trim removed 5 bases at V and 0 bases at J, leaving 5 bases unmatched. Germline V gene sequence: CDR1 MNHEY, CDR2 SMNVEV (reference sequence). The CDR3 DNA reads TGTGCCAGCAGTAGGACAGGGGTCAGCTCCTACGAGCAGTACTTC. Protein sequence: CASSRTGVSSYEQYF.

The chain combines TRBV30 with TRBJ2-7; weak D call: TRBD2 (6 bases). CDR3 length: 14 residues. The V end was cut by 5 bases, the J end by 2 bases, with 16 bases between. Germline CDR1 reads GTSNPN; CDR2 reads SVGIG (reference sequence). CDR3 region: CAWGTGGGTYEQYF. As DNA, the CDR3 is TGTGCCTGGGGGACTGGCGGAGGTACCTACGAGCAGTACTTC. The full variable domain, completed using reference TRBV30 and TRBJ2-7, is SQTIHQWPATLVQPVGSPLSLECTVEGTSNPNLYWYRQAAGRGLQLLFYSVGIGQISSEVPQNLSASRPQDRQFILSSKKLLLSDSGFYLCAWGTGGGTYEQYFGPGTRLTVT.

This clone is a singleton in its sample. This chain joins TRBV5-1 and TRBJ1-1; D not certain. Trimming cost V 1 base and J 1 base, with 11 bases left between them. Germline CDR1 and CDR2: SGHRS and YFSETQ. The CDR3 sequence is 15 residues long. The CDR3 bases are TGCGCCAGCAGCTTGTATTTAGAGAGGAACACTGAAGCTTTCTTT. It is translated as CASSLYLERNTEAFF.

The rearrangement uses TRBV5-4 and TRBJ2-1, with D perhaps given as TRBD1 or TRBD2 (5 bases each). V lost 0 bases, J lost 10 bases, and 14 bases lay in between. The CDR3 has 14 residues. Germline V CDR1 and CDR2: SGHNT, YYREEE (reference sequence). The CDR3 bases are TGTGCCAGCAGCTTGGTTGGGACCGAGGAGGAGCAGTTCTTC. Residues: CASSLVGTEEEQFF.

The chain employs TRBV6-1 and TRBJ1-5; D may be TRBD1 (5 bases). The CDR3 length is 16 residues. Trimming took off 0 bases at V and 1 base at J, with 10 bases between the two ends. Germline CDR1 reads MNHNS; CDR2 reads SASEGT. CDR3 in amino acids: CASSEAQGGSNQPQHF. In nucleotides, the CDR3 is TGTGCCAGCAGTGAAGCCCAGGGAGGAAGCAATCAGCCCCAGCATTTT.

The chain has TRBV30 and TRBJ1-4; D gene ambiguous. The germline V gene has CDR1 GTSNPN and CDR2 SVGIG (reference sequence). The ends were cut back, 2 bases at V and 7 bases at J, with 5 bases in the middle. This CDR3 region has 11 residues. The CDR3 DNA reads as TGTGCCTGGAGTTCCGGTGAAAAACTGTTTTTT. Translation: CAWSSGEKLFF. The entire variable domain, with the rest obtained from reference TRBV30 and TRBJ1-4, is as follows: SQTIHQWPATLVQPVGSPLSLECTVEGTSNPNLYWYRQAAGRGLQLLFYSVGIGQISSEVPQNLSASRPQDRQFILSSKKLLLSDSGFYLCAWSSGEKLFFGSGTQLSVL.

This chain links TRBV2 with TRBJ1-5; 7 bases fit TRBD1. Germline V gives CDR1 SNHLY, CDR2 FYNNEI. The CDR3 has 14 residues. J was trimmed by 6 bases and V by 6 bases; bases with no gene match: 8. The CDR3 loop is CASRAQGDIQPQHF. Here the CDR3 DNA reads TGTGCCAGCAGGGCGCAGGGGGATATTCAGCCCCAGCATTTT.

V is TRBV4-1 and J is TRBJ1-5; D not resolved. Germline V CDR1 and CDR2: MGHRA, YSYEKL. This CDR3 spans 17 amino acids. V lost 1 base to trimming and J lost 3 bases, with 16 bases between them. CDR3 sequence: CASSQGGGRNFNQPQHF. The DNA for the CDR3 is TGCGCCAGCAGCCAAGGCGGTGGCAGGAACTTCAATCAGCCCCAGCATTTT.

This sequence joins TRBV30 and TRBJ2-5, with 11 nucleotides matching TRBD2. Germline CDR1 GTSNPN, CDR2 SVGIG (reference sequence). CDR3 length: 18 residues. Unmatched junction bases numbered 11, after V lost 0 bases and J lost 2 bases. The CDR3 loop is CAWSVRLAGGMGQETQYF. The CDR3 DNA is TGTGCCTGGAGTGTACGGTTAGCGGGGGGGATGGGACAAGAGACCCAGTACTTC.

Notes on this clone: The sample contains more than one DNA sequence encoding this CDR3. This chain connects TRBV7-2 to TRBJ1-1; D not certain. Trimming cost V 3 bases and J 2 bases, with 4 bases left between them. CDR3 size: 12 residues. From germline, CDR1 is SGHTA and CDR2 FQGNSA. The CDR3 protein is CASSFGNTEAFF. The CDR3, as DNA: TGTGCCAGCAGCTTTGGTAACACTGAAGCTTTCTTT. The full variable domain, with the rest looked up from reference TRBV7-2 and TRBJ1-1, is GAGVSQSPSNKVTEKGKDVELRCDPISGHTALYWYRQSLGQGLEFLIYFQGNSAPDKSGLPSDRFSAERTGGSVSTLTIQRTQQEDSAVYLCASSFGNTEAFFGQGTRLTVV.

The chain joins TRBV6-1 to TRBJ1-2; 7 bases map to TRBD1. Germline V gene data show CDR1 as MNHNS and CDR2 as SASEGT. The J segment lost 5 bases and the V segment lost 4 bases, leaving 4 bases of the junction unmatched. The length of the CDR3 is 13 residues. As DNA, the CDR3 is TGTGCCAGCAGTGTCCACAGGGGATATGGCTACACCTTC. Its protein is CASSVHRGYGYTF.

The J gene is TRBJ1-1, the V gene TRBV4-1; D remains ambiguous. Germline-derived CDR1 and CDR2 are MGHRA and YSYEKL. The CDR3 sequence is 16 residues long. The V gene lost 3 bases and the J gene lost 1 base, with 15 bases spanning the gap. Written as DNA, the CDR3 is TGCGCCAGCAGCCAGAGTAGAGGGTTTAAGAACACTGAAGCTTTCTTT. As protein: CASSQSRGFKNTEAFF.

This chain connects TRBV5-4 to TRBJ1-1; weak D call: TRBD1 (6 bases). Trimming took 5 bases from V and 0 from J, leaving 14 bases between them. The CDR3 spans 15 residues. Germline CDR1 reads SGHNT; CDR2 reads YYREEE (reference sequence). CDR3 loop: CASSNGQHLNTEAFF. DNA for the CDR3: TGTGCCAGCAGTAACGGACAGCACTTGAACACTGAAGCTTTCTTT. Supplemented by reference TRBV5-4 and TRBJ1-1, the full variable domain reads ETGVTQSPTHLIKTRGQQVTLRCSSQSGHNTVSWYQQALGQGPQFIFQYYREEENGRGNFPPRFSGLQFPNYSSELNVNALELDDSALYLCASSNGQHLNTEAFFGQGTRLTVV.

The rearrangement joins TRBV5-6 to TRBJ2-7; D gene ambiguous. The V end was cut by 2 bases, the J end by 0 bases, with 12 bases between. The CDR3 consists of 15 residues. Germline-derived CDR1 and CDR2 are SGHDT and YYEEEE. CDR3 coding DNA: TGTGCCAGCAGCTTCTACCGATCGAGCTCCTACGAGCAGTACTTC. Residues: CASSFYRSSSYEQYF.

The CDR3: CASSGGLSNEKLFF. In DNA, the CDR3 is TGTGCCAGTAGTGGCGGCCTGTCTAATGAAAAACTGTTTTTT. J is TRBJ1-4 and V is TRBV19; D is undetermined. Germline CDR1 is LNHDA and CDR2 is SQIVND (reference sequence). Trimming removed 5 bases from V and 3 bases from J, with 10 bases in between. The CDR3 length is 14 residues.

The chain joins TRBV7-2 to TRBJ1-1; 7 bases fit TRBD1. The CDR3 extends over 16 amino acids. V lost 4 bases, J lost 4 bases, and 12 bases stayed unmatched. CDR1 and CDR2 from the germline V gene are SGHTA and FQGNSA. The CDR3 DNA follows: TGTGCCAGCAGCTCGGGGGTCATAGGGACAGCCACTGAAGCTTTCTTT. It specifies CASSSGVIGTATEAFF.

The genes are TRBV7-8 and TRBJ2-1; 10 nucleotides align to TRBD2. The CDR3 covers 17 residues. V shed 7 bases and J 0 bases; nucleotides not matched to a gene: 9. CDR1 is SGHVS and CDR2 is FQNEAQ in the germline V gene. CDR3 coding DNA: TGTGCCAGCACCAGGACTAGCGGTAGAAGCTCCTACAATGAGCAGTTCTTC. This encodes CASTRTSGRSSYNEQFF.

This sequence joins TRBV9 and TRBJ2-7, with 9 bases lining up with TRBD2. The junction had 3 bases not matched to a gene; V was cut back by 0 bases and J by 5 bases. The germline CDR1 and CDR2 sequences are SGDLS and YYNGEE. The CDR3 spans 14 residues. The CDR3: CASSVASGTHEQYF. DNA for the CDR3: TGTGCCAGCAGCGTAGCTAGCGGGACCCACGAGCAGTACTTC.

The V gene is TRBV2, the J gene TRBJ2-7; 7 nucleotides align to TRBD1. After removal of 6 bases from V and 0 bases from J, the junction contained 2 bases not matched to a gene. The CDR3 has 13 amino acids. The germline CDR1 and CDR2 sequences are SNHLY and FYNNEI. Here the CDR3 reads CASSRDSSYEQYF. The CDR3, as DNA: TGTGCCAGCAGCCGGGACAGCTCCTACGAGCAGTACTTC.

The chain combines TRBV5-4 with TRBJ2-6; D not certain. V lost 7 bases to trimming and J lost 0 bases, with 5 bases between them. Germline lookup yields CDR1 SGHNT and CDR2 YYREEE (reference sequence). The CDR3 is 13 amino acids. The CDR3 DNA follows: TGTGCCAGCGAACGCTCTGGGGCCAACGTCCTGACTTTC. As protein: CASERSGANVLTF.

This clone was observed a single time. The chain joins TRBV5-1 to TRBJ1-2; 7 nucleotides match TRBD1. The V gene end was trimmed by 2 bases and the J gene end by 7 bases; junction bases not matched to a gene: 11. From germline, CDR1 is SGHRS and CDR2 YFSETQ. This CDR3 has 15 residues. The CDR3 here is CASSFEGAWGSGYTF. The DNA for the CDR3 is TGCGCCAGCAGCTTTGAGGGGGCTTGGGGCTCTGGCTACACCTTC.

The chain combines TRBV15 with TRBJ1-3; D gene ambiguous. V was pared by 0 bases and J by 0 bases, with 6 bases between. CDR3 length: 15 amino acids. Germline lookup yields CDR1 LNHNV and CDR2 YYDKDF (reference sequence). The CDR3 bases are TGTGCCACCAGCAGAGACAGAAGCTCTGGAAACACCATATATTTT. Protein product: CATSRDRSSGNTIYF.